These 15 T cell receptor beta chains were sequenced from one sample in a study of human T cells and chemical hapten exposure. As to time point: patch test 1, 2 weeks after DPC sensitization. As for treatment: therapeutic diphenylcyclopropenone sensitization with weekly scalp DPC. Unseparated into fractions, whole blood served as the source from which total RNA was extracted. TCRdb ran MiXCR on the RACE reads and lists one entry per CDR3 protein. The data contain around 39,000 distinct CDR3 sequences, around 6.4% of them singletons. The specimen comprised whole blood, sampled in connection with sensitization to the hapten diphenylcyclopropenone (DPC). Receptor source: a woman in her 30s with alopecia areata. Some clones in this sample may be carry-over from other donors' samples.

V is TRBV6-6 and J is TRBJ2-4, with D perhaps matching TRBD1 (6 bases). The CDR3 is 11 residues long. CDR1 MNHNY and CDR2 SVGAGI come from the germline V gene (reference sequence). V lost 9 bases and J 8 bases, leaving 11 bases between the germline ends. As DNA, the CDR3 is TGTGCCAGTCTGGACAGATACATTCAGTACTTC. Its translation is CASLDRYIQYF.

This clonotype was counted between two and nine times. The chain has TRBV5-1 and TRBJ2-3; D may be TRBD1 or TRBD2 (5 bases each). With 1 base removed from V and 4 bases from J, the gap between germline ends came to 10 bases. Germline V gene lookup returns CDR1 SGHRS and CDR2 YFSETQ. There are 14 residues in the CDR3. In nucleotides, the CDR3 is TGCGCCAGCAGCTTGAATGGGGACCCAGATACGCAGTATTTT. Translation: CASSLNGDPDTQYF.

The CDR3 region has the DNA TGTGCCAGCAGCCTATTACAGGGTCGGAACACCGGGGAGCTGTTTTTT. Protein product: CASSLLQGRNTGELFF. The V call is TRBV11-2, the J call TRBJ2-2; perhaps TRBD1 as D (6 bases). CDR1 and CDR2 (germline): SGHAT, FQNNGV. This CDR3 contains 16 residues. V lost 5 bases and J lost 1, with 14 bases in between.

This clonotype was recorded many times. This chain uses TRBV20-1 with TRBJ1-1; no reliable D call. The CDR3 extends over 14 amino acids. Germline CDR1 reads DFQATT; CDR2 reads SNEGSKA (reference sequence). The V end lost 2 bases, the J end lost 0 bases, and 10 bases lay between the germline ends. CDR3 DNA: TGCAGTGCTAGAATCCTTCTGCTGAACACTGAAGCTTTCTTT. This encodes CSARILLLNTEAFF.

This clonotype was observed at least ten times. The chain couples TRBV6-1 to TRBJ1-5; D ambiguous. There are 14 residues in the CDR3. CDR1 is MNHNS and CDR2 is SASEGT in the germline V gene. V was clipped by 2 bases and J by 6 bases, with 11 bases between them. The CDR3 here is CASSESGSGQPQHF. The CDR3 DNA is TGTGCCAGCAGTGAATCGGGTTCGGGTCAGCCCCAGCATTTT.

This chain links TRBV7-2 with TRBJ2-5; D possibly corresponds to TRBD2 (6 bases). The CDR3 length is 18 residues. Germline CDR1 is SGHTA and CDR2 is FQGNSA. The germline V and J ends were trimmed by 2 bases and 3 bases, with 22 bases remaining between them. In DNA, the CDR3 is TGTGCCAGCAGCTTAACTTTATTGACCCCGGGACTTGAAGAGACCCAGTACTTC. Its protein product is CASSLTLLTPGLEETQYF.

This clonotype has just a few counts. This rearrangement joins TRBV7-2 to TRBJ1-1, with D perhaps TRBD1 (6 bases). Trimming left V 5 bases short and J 7 bases short, with 14 bases between. This CDR3 has 13 amino acids. Germline V gene lookup returns CDR1 SGHTA and CDR2 FQGNSA. CDR3 region: CASSNREFGEAFF. The CDR3 nucleotides are TGTGCCAGCAGCAACAGGGAATTTGGTGAAGCTTTCTTT.

This clonotype was counted only a few times. This rearrangement joins TRBV5-1 to TRBJ1-1, with 9 bases matching TRBD1. The V gene end was trimmed by 4 bases and the J gene end by 4 bases; junction bases not matched to a gene: 8. The CDR3 is made up of 15 amino acids. The germline CDR1 and CDR2 sequences are SGHRS and YFSETQ. The DNA for the CDR3 is TGCGCCAGCAGCACCGGGACAGGGAGGTCCACTGAAGCTTTCTTT. It specifies CASSTGTGRSTEAFF.

This chain links TRBV7-2 with TRBJ2-3; D ambiguous. V lost 5 bases to trimming and J lost 4 bases, with 16 bases between them. Germline V gene lookup returns CDR1 SGHTA and CDR2 FQGNSA. The CDR3 covers 15 residues. CDR3 in DNA: TGTGCCAGCAGCCGGTCCCCGATAGAGGCAGATACGCAGTATTTT. Amino acids: CASSRSPIEADTQYF.

This clonotype has a count of ten or more. This chain joins TRBV7-9 and TRBJ1-4, with TRBD1 identical over 11 bases. The ends lost 5 bases at V and 7 bases at J; junction bases unmatched: 6. The CDR3 length is 15 residues. Germline V gene lookup returns CDR1 SEHNR and CDR2 FQNEAQ (reference sequence). In nucleotides, the CDR3 is TGTGCCAGCAGCCCAACCGGGACAGGGGGTGAAAAACTGTTTTTT. Encoded protein: CASSPTGTGGEKLFF.

The sample holds a few counts of this clonotype. The chain uses TRBV4-2 and TRBJ2-7, with a weak D call TRBD1 (6 bases). CDR1 and CDR2 from the germline V gene are LGHNA and YNFKEQ. V was pared by 1 base and J by 7 bases, with 20 bases between. This CDR3 has 16 residues. CDR3 residues: CASSQAQGRPAKEQYF. The CDR3 nucleotides are TGTGCCAGCAGCCAAGCTCAGGGGAGACCCGCCAAAGAGCAGTACTTC.

The chain combines TRBV20-1 with TRBJ1-3, with a possible D match to TRBD1 (5 bases). This CDR3 contains 14 residues. V gave up 7 bases and J gave up 2 bases, with 15 bases separating them. Looked up from germline, CDR1 is DFQATT and CDR2 is SNEGSKA (reference sequence). The DNA of the CDR3 is TGCAGTGGGCGGGACCCCAATCCTGGAAACACCATATATTTT. Protein product: CSGRDPNPGNTIYF.

This clonotype was detected many times. The rearrangement uses TRBV6-9 and TRBJ1-6, with unresolved D. CDR3 size: 15 residues. Germline CDR1 reads MNHGY; CDR2 reads SVAAGI. Trimming stripped 8 bases from V and 5 bases from J, with 16 bases between. The CDR3 coding sequence is TGTGCCAGCGGAAAGCGGCTCGGCCATAATTCACCCCTCCACTTT. This translates into CASGKRLGHNSPLHF.

This clonotype was picked up a small number of times. CDR3 residues: CASSPGLAGAGYNEQFF. CDR3 coding DNA: TGTGCCAGCAGTCCAGGACTAGCGGGGGCCGGGTACAATGAGCAGTTCTTC. This rearrangement joins TRBV12-3 or TRBV12-4 to TRBJ2-1; 13 bases fit TRBD2. The CDR3 covers 17 residues. V lost 5 bases and J lost 4; bases outside the gene matches: 8.

This clonotype was recorded once. This CDR3 is CASSSWGESADTQYF. The CDR3, as DNA: TGTGCCAGCAGTTCCTGGGGCGAGTCCGCAGATACGCAGTATTTT. The chain links TRBV12-3 or TRBV12-4 to TRBJ2-3; possibly TRBD1 for D (5 bases). This CDR3 has 15 amino acids. Trimming took off 4 bases at V and 4 bases at J, with 15 bases between the two ends.